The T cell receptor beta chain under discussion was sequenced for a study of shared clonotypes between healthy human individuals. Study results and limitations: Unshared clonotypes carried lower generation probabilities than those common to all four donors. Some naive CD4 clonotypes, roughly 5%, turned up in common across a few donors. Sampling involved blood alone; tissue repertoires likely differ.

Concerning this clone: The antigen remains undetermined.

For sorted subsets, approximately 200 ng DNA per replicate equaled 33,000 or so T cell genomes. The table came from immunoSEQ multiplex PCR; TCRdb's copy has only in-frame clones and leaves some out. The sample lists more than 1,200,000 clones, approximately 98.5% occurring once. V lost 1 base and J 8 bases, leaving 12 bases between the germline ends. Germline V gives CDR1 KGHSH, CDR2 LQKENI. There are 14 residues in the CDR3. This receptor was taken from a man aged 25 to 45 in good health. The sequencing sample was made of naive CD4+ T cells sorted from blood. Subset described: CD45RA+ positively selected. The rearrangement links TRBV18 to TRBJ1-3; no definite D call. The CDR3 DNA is TGTGCCAGCTCACCACGGCAGCCCATGGACACCATATATTTT. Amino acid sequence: CASSPRQPMDTIYF. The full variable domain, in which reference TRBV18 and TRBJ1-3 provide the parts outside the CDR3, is NAGVMQNPRHLVRRRGQEARLRCSPMKGHSHVYWYRQLPEEGLKFMVYLQKENIIDESGMPKERFSAEFPKEGPSILRIQQVVRGDSAAYFCASSPRQPMDTIYFGEGSWLTVV.